Listed here is a single TCR beta chain. Its antigen is unknown. Deep-level settings were used for running the assay. Repertoires were generated with immunoSEQ multiplex PCR, while TCRdb's copy carries only in-frame clones and drops some. The repertoire holds a few million clones, around 93% seen once, with around 1.7% in the top ten. This record comes from a study of shared clonotypes between healthy human individuals. On the study more broadly: Donors, aged 18 to 49, were a couple of women and a few men. Study-level findings and limits: Among the subsets, naive ones generally showed larger estimated richness than memory ones. Rarefaction analysis demonstrated incomplete sorted-subset sequencing notwithstanding large depth.

Trimming shortened V by 2 bases and J by 2 bases, and 15 bases separated the two germline ends. The CDR3 has 16 residues. Germline-derived CDR1 and CDR2 are SGHAT and FQNNGV. Naive CD8 cells, CD45RO-negative and positively selected for CCR7, excluded terminally differentiated effector memory CD45RA+ cells. The receptor was isolated from a man between 18 and 35 years old in good health. Some clones in this sample may be carry-over from other donors' samples. The sequenced sample was naive CD8+ T cells from PBMCs. The chain employs TRBV11-2 and TRBJ2-5; TRBD1 or TRBD2 may be the D gene (5 bases each). Here the CDR3 DNA reads TGTGCCAGCAGCTTAACGGGGCGCCCGGCTCAAGAGACCCAGTACTTC. Protein: CASSLTGRPAQETQYF.